This is a list of T cell receptor beta chains from one sample in a study of Graves' ophthalmopathy and Graves' hyperthyroidism. TCRdb reanalysed the multiplex PCR reads using MiXCR and keeps one entry per CDR3 protein. The table lists almost 750,000 distinct CDR3 sequences, 35% to 50% of them singletons. Sequenced: peripheral blood. The receptor source for this set is an adult man with Graves' ophthalmopathy. Each CDR3 is given with its conserved first and last residue. A D gene is named only where the DNA matches it firmly. Size tells how often a clone was seen (once, few, many) or the class of an expanded clone, and some rows leave it out.

V: TRBV10-2
D: NA
size: NA
J: TRBJ1-2
CDR3: CASRRGGLASYGYTF
DNA: TGCGCCAGCAGGAGGGGGGGACTGGCTTCCTACGGCTACACCTTC

V: TRBV7-2
D: TRBD2
size: NA
J: TRBJ2-7
CDR3: CASTISGSGGGEQYF
DNA: TGTGCCAGCACCATTAGCGGGAGTGGGGGCGGCGAGCAGTACTTC

V: TRBV12-3/TRBV12-4
D: NA
size: NA
J: TRBJ2-3
CDR3: CASSLLGSGTDTQYF
DNA: TGTGCCAGCAGCTTACTCGGCAGCGGCACAGATACGCAGTATTTT

V: TRBV19
D: NA
size: NA
J: TRBJ1-2
CDR3: CASTQAAGYGYTF
DNA: TGTGCCAGTACCCAGGCGGCCGGCTATGGCTACACCTTC

V: TRBV5-5
D: NA
size: NA
J: TRBJ2-5
CDR3: CASSSTSAKETQYF
DNA: TGCGCCAGCAGCTCCACTTCAGCTAAAGAGACCCAGTACTTC

V: TRBV9
D: NA
size: many
J: TRBJ1-4
CDR3: CASSVGPEHEKLFF
DNA: TGTGCCAGCAGCGTAGGACCGGAACATGAAAAACTGTTTTTT

V: TRBV10-3
D: TRBD1
size: many
J: TRBJ2-7
CDR3: CAIRPGQGEPYF
DNA: TGTGCCATCAGGCCGGGACAGGGGGAACCGTACTTC

V: TRBV7-7
D: TRBD2
size: many
J: TRBJ2-5
CDR3: CASSSTSGGQETQYF
DNA: TGTGCTAGCAGCTCGACTAGCGGGGGGCAAGAGACCCAGTACTTC

V: TRBV29-1
D: TRBD1
size: many
J: TRBJ2-2
CDR3: CSVVTGRTGELFF
DNA: TGCAGCGTCGTGACAGGGCGCACCGGGGAGCTGTTTTTT

V: TRBV29-1
D: NA
size: NA
J: TRBJ1-5
CDR3: CSVDFVDKLSAEHF
DNA: TGCAGCGTTGATTTCGTGGATAAGCTCTCCGCCGAGCATTTT

V: TRBV24-1
D: NA
size: few
J: TRBJ1-5
CDR3: CASSLSRDPSNQPQHF
DNA: TGTGCCAGCAGTTTAAGCAGGGACCCGAGCAATCAGCCCCAGCATTTT

V: TRBV25-1
D: TRBD2
size: few
J: TRBJ2-2
CDR3: CASSETGTSGTGELFF
DNA: TGTGCCAGCAGTGAGACCGGGACTAGCGGAACCGGGGAGCTGTTTTTT

V: TRBV2
D: TRBD1
size: NA
J: TRBJ2-7
CDR3: CASPDRGRNEQYF
DNA: TGTGCCAGCCCAGACAGGGGGAGGAACGAGCAGTACTTC

V: TRBV7-2
D: NA
size: NA
J: TRBJ1-2
CDR3: CASSLDLAVNYGYTF
DNA: TGTGCCAGCAGCTTAGATCTGGCAGTGAACTATGGCTACACCTTC

V: TRBV24-1
D: NA
size: NA
J: TRBJ1-5
CDR3: CASSRLPLRNQPQHF
DNA: TGTGCCAGCTCACGTCTCCCCCTCCGGAATCAGCCCCAGCATTTT

V: TRBV4-3
D: NA
size: NA
J: TRBJ1-5
CDR3: CASSQNAMGAGQPQHF
DNA: TGCGCCAGCAGCCAGAATGCCATGGGGGCGGGCCAGCCCCAGCATTTT

V: TRBV2
D: NA
size: NA
J: TRBJ1-1
CDR3: CASSEVEGSTEAFF
DNA: TGTGCCAGCAGTGAAGTAGAGGGGAGCACTGAAGCTTTCTTT

V: TRBV9
D: NA
size: many
J: TRBJ2-2
CDR3: CASSVVAAGELFF
DNA: TGTGCCAGCAGCGTAGTAGCGGCCGGGGAGCTGTTTTTT

V: TRBV6-5
D: NA
size: many
J: TRBJ1-2
CDR3: CASSYSDNYGYTF
DNA: TGTGCCAGCAGTTACTCGGATAACTATGGCTACACCTTC

V: TRBV7-9
D: NA
size: many
J: TRBJ1-1
CDR3: CASSLINTEAFF
DNA: TGTGCCAGCAGCCTCATCAACACTGAAGCTTTCTTT

V: TRBV15
D: NA
size: many
J: TRBJ2-7
CDR3: CATSGTSYEQYF
DNA: TGTGCCACCAGCGGAACCTCCTACGAGCAGTACTTC

V: TRBV6-4
D: TRBD1
size: NA
J: TRBJ1-1
CDR3: CASSVPGGLPEAFF
DNA: TGTGCCAGCAGTGTGCCAGGGGGCTTGCCTGAAGCTTTCTTT

V: TRBV2
D: TRBD2
size: NA
J: TRBJ2-7
CDR3: CASNDRGLAGLDEQYF
DNA: TGTGCCAGCAACGATCGAGGACTAGCGGGTCTCGACGAGCAGTACTTC

V: TRBV6-1
D: NA
size: many
J: TRBJ2-5
CDR3: CASSGIGSPGQETQYF
DNA: TGTGCCAGCAGTGGAATCGGCTCCCCGGGTCAAGAGACCCAGTACTTC

V: TRBV25-1
D: NA
size: many
J: TRBJ1-6
CDR3: CASSTRVSPLHF
DNA: TGTGCCAGCAGTACCAGGGTTTCACCCCTCCACTTT

V: TRBV15
D: NA
size: NA
J: TRBJ1-2
CDR3: CATSRLPGGGYTF
DNA: TGTGCCACCAGCAGGTTACCGGGGGGTGGCTACACCTTC

V: TRBV25-1
D: TRBD1
size: few
J: TRBJ1-4
CDR3: CASSLANQGANEKLFF
DNA: TGTGCCAGCAGCTTAGCGAACCAGGGGGCTAATGAAAAACTGTTTTTT

V: TRBV11-2
D: NA
size: few
J: TRBJ1-4
CDR3: CASSLDKFPGEKLFF
DNA: TGTGCCAGCAGCTTAGATAAGTTCCCAGGTGAAAAACTGTTTTTT

V: TRBV2
D: NA
size: NA
J: TRBJ2-7
CDR3: CASSEAGGTDEQYF
DNA: TGTGCCAGCAGTGAAGCTGGGGGTACTGACGAGCAGTACTTC

V: TRBV2
D: NA
size: NA
J: TRBJ1-2
CDR3: CATHGAERVNYGYTF
DNA: TGTGCCACACACGGAGCAGAGCGGGTTAACTATGGCTACACCTTC

V: TRBV7-2
D: NA
size: many
J: TRBJ2-5
CDR3: CASSSQALRGRGTQYF
DNA: TGTGCCAGCAGCTCCCAAGCCCTGAGGGGGAGGGGGACCCAGTACTTC

V: TRBV5-1
D: NA
size: many
J: TRBJ2-7
CDR3: CASSSSSYEQYF
DNA: TGTGCCAGCAGCTCGAGCTCCTACGAGCAGTACTTC

V: TRBV19
D: NA
size: NA
J: TRBJ1-1
CDR3: CASNGGTGNTEAFF
DNA: TGTGCCAGTAATGGTGGGACGGGGAACACTGAAGCTTTCTTT

V: TRBV15
D: NA
size: NA
J: TRBJ2-5
CDR3: CATSVTYQPQYF
DNA: TGTGCCACCAGCGTCACCTATCAGCCCCAGTACTTC

V: TRBV4-3
D: NA
size: NA
J: TRBJ1-6
CDR3: CASSQVQGSPLHF
DNA: TGCGCCAGCAGCCAAGTCCAGGGTTCACCCCTCCACTTT

V: TRBV7-3
D: NA
size: NA
J: TRBJ2-1
CDR3: CASSLYGRPYNEQFF
DNA: TGTGCCAGCAGCTTATACGGCAGGCCTTACAATGAGCAGTTCTTC

V: TRBV29-1
D: TRBD1
size: many
J: TRBJ1-2
CDR3: CSVGDRENYTF
DNA: TGCAGCGTAGGGGACAGGGAGAACTACACCTTC

V: TRBV12-3/TRBV12-4
D: TRBD1
size: NA
J: TRBJ1-1
CDR3: CASSTQGASTEAFF
DNA: TGTGCCAGCAGTACTCAGGGGGCTAGCACTGAAGCTTTCTTT

V: TRBV6-6
D: NA
size: few
J: TRBJ2-6
CDR3: CASIPRGAAGANVLTF
DNA: TGTGCCAGCATCCCACGAGGGGCGGCTGGGGCCAACGTCCTGACTTTC

V: TRBV7-9
D: NA
size: NA
J: TRBJ1-1
CDR3: CASSSIIRAEAFF
DNA: TGTGCCAGCAGCTCAATTATTCGAGCTGAAGCTTTCTTT